These T cell receptor beta chains were read from a single sample in a study of Ad26.COV2.S vaccination and SARS-CoV-2 variants. Sequencing used immunoSEQ multiplex PCR; TCRdb keeps in-frame clones, though not all of them. The top ten clones hold 1.5% to 2% of a sample with over 400,000 clones, about 90% of them seen once. Sequenced here: peripheral blood, sampled in a trial of Ad26.COV2.S vaccine versus placebo. These receptor sequences come from a person between 18 and 65 years old who received the Ad26.COV2.S COVID-19 vaccine or a placebo. Each CDR3 is given with its conserved first and last residue. A D gene is named only where the DNA matches it firmly. For some rows the clone size is stated as once, few or many, or as a class when expanded; others skip it.

>TRBJ1-1|.|14|TRBV5-4|.
TGTGCCAGCAGCTTGGAAATGACGAACACTGAAGCTTTCTTT
CASSLEMTNTEAFF
>TRBJ2-7|TRBD1|14|TRBV7-2|once
TGTGCCAGCAGCTTAGTTGGACAGGGCTACGAGCAGTACTTC
CASSLVGQGYEQYF
>TRBJ1-1|.|13|TRBV29-1|once
TGCAGCGTGAGACGGGGGCGAGGCACTGAAGCTTTCTTT
CSVRRGRGTEAFF
>TRBJ2-3|TRBD2|17|TRBV5-6|.
TGTGCCAGCAGCTTCCGACTAGCGGGGGCCCGCACAGATACGCAGTATTTT
CASSFRLAGARTDTQYF
>TRBJ1-1|.|14|TRBV27|.
TGTGCCAGCAGTTTTGGCGGGGGACCCACTGAAGCTTTCTTT
CASSFGGGPTEAFF
>TRBJ1-2|TRBD1|15|TRBV5-6|.
TGTGCCAGCAGCCGCTCAAGACAGGGGCTGAATGGCTACACCTTC
CASSRSRQGLNGYTF
>TRBJ2-7|.|16|TRBV19|.
TGTGCCAGTAGTATAGCGGGCAGGGGAGTACCCTACGAGCAGTACTTC
CASSIAGRGVPYEQYF
>TRBJ2-7|.|15|TRBV11-2|.
TGTGCCAGCAGCTTAGGGACGGTTTCTGCCTACGAGCAGTACTTC
CASSLGTVSAYEQYF
>TRBJ2-7|TRBD2|16|TRBV7-2|.
TGTGCCAGCAGCTTCCGAGCGGGGGAGGGATACTACGAGCAGTACTTC
CASSFRAGEGYYEQYF
>TRBJ1-1|.|12|TRBV5-6|.
TGTGCCAGCAGCTTGGCCGCGGGGGAAGCTTTCTTT
CASSLAAGEAFF
>TRBJ1-2|TRBD1|15|TRBV15|.
TGTGCCACCAGCAGAGATATGGACAGGGCGGTTGGCTACACCTTC
CATSRDMDRAVGYTF
>TRBJ1-5|.|17|TRBV19|.
TGTGCCAGTACCAATAGGATAACAACAATCGGCAATCAGCCCCAGCATTTT
CASTNRITTIGNQPQHF
>TRBJ1-2|.|13|TRBV4-3|.
TGCGCCAGCAGCCAAGATAGAACTGAGAGCTACACCTTC
CASSQDRTESYTF
>TRBJ2-5|TRBD2|15|TRBV2|.
TGTGCCAGCAGTGCAGAGCGGGGCGGGGAAGAGACCCAGTACTTC
CASSAERGGEETQYF
>TRBJ2-6|.|19|TRBV7-9|once
TGTGCCAGCAGCTTAGCGACGTACAGCCTGTCCTCTGGGGCCAACGTCCTGACTTTC
CASSLATYSLSSGANVLTF
>TRBJ1-6|TRBD1|16|TRBV7-2|.
TGTGCCAGCAGCTTATTCGGACAGGAGATTAATTCACCCCTCCACTTT
CASSLFGQEINSPLHF
>TRBJ2-5|.|18|TRBV4-3|.
TGCGCCAGCAGCCAAGAGGACTCCCGGGACGGACGCCCAGAGACCCAGTACTTC
CASSQEDSRDGRPETQYF
>TRBJ1-1|.|13|TRBV7-9|once
TGTGCCAGCAAGACAGGCATGAACACTGAAGCTTTCTTT
CASKTGMNTEAFF
>TRBJ1-2|.|15|TRBV7-9|.
TGTGCCAGCAGCTCGCCGAAGGGGATAGGGTATGGCTACACCTTC
CASSSPKGIGYGYTF
>TRBJ1-1|.|13|TRBV6-5|.
TGTGCCAGCAGAGACACCATGAACACTGAAGCTTTCTTT
CASRDTMNTEAFF
>TRBJ2-1|.|15|TRBV19|.
TGTGCCAGTAGTATGATGTCGGGGGAGTACAATGAGCAGTTCTTC
CASSMMSGEYNEQFF
>TRBJ2-1|.|15|TRBV5-8|.
TGTGCCAGCAGCTGGGAACCTAGCTCCTACAATGAGCAGTTCTTC
CASSWEPSSYNEQFF
>TRBJ1-3|.|12|TRBV7-2|few
TGTGCCAGCAGCCCGTCGGGAAACACCATATATTTT
CASSPSGNTIYF
>TRBJ1-2|.|14|TRBV9|.
TGTGCCAGCAGCCCCGATGGTGGTAGCTATGGCTACACCTTC
CASSPDGGSYGYTF
>TRBJ2-3|TRBD1|15|TRBV10-3|.
TGTGCCATCAGTTCTGGGACAGGCCGCACAGATACGCAGTATTTT
CAISSGTGRTDTQYF
>TRBJ2-2|TRBD2|15|TRBV7-6|.
TGTGCCAGCAGCTTAGCGCGGGGGGTCGGCGGGGAGCTGTTTTTT
CASSLARGVGGELFF
>TRBJ2-2|.|12|TRBV5-5|.
TGTGCCAGCAGCTTGGGAGCCGGGGAGCTGTTTTTT
CASSLGAGELFF
>TRBJ2-3|.|16|TRBV27|.
TGTGCCAGCAAGTGGGCGGCGGGAACTAGCACAGATACGCAGTATTTT
CASKWAAGTSTDTQYF
>TRBJ2-2|.|15|TRBV27|once
TGTGCCAGCGGAAAGTGGTCCAGCAACACCGGGGAGCTGTTTTTT
CASGKWSSNTGELFF
>TRBJ1-2|.|14|TRBV7-2|.
TGTGCCAGCAGCCCCCCTGGTGGAAGATATGGCTACACCTTC
CASSPPGGRYGYTF
>TRBJ2-3|TRBD2|15|TRBV7-9|.
TGTGCCAGCAGCTCCAAGCGGGGGAGCACAGATACGCAGTATTTT
CASSSKRGSTDTQYF
>TRBJ2-7|.|12|TRBV5-5|once
TGTGCCAGCAGCCCGATATCCTACGAGCAGTACTTC
CASSPISYEQYF
>TRBJ2-1|TRBD1|16|TRBV19|.
TGTGCCAGTAGTCACGGGACAGGGGCTCCTGGCAATGAGCAGTTCTTC
CASSHGTGAPGNEQFF
>TRBJ2-7|.|15|TRBV7-2|.
TGTGCCAGCAGCTTTGAGGCGACCGACTCCTACGAGCAGTACTTC
CASSFEATDSYEQYF
>TRBJ2-2|.|13|TRBV28|.
TGTGCCAGCAGTTTAGAGTTGGCCGGGGAGCTGTTTTTT
CASSLELAGELFF
>TRBJ2-3|.|15|TRBV11-2|.
TGTGCCAGCAGCCTTAGTATTCATGGCGCAGATACGCAGTATTTT
CASSLSIHGADTQYF
>TRBJ1-2|TRBD1|13|TRBV7-9|few
TGTGCCAGCAGCCAAGGACAGGCCTATGGCTACACCTTC
CASSQGQAYGYTF
>TRBJ1-5|.|15|TRBV7-2|.
TGTGCCAGCAGCCTTGGGGGTTCAGATAATCAGCCCCAGCATTTT
CASSLGGSDNQPQHF
>TRBJ1-3|.|14|TRBV5-6|.
TGTGCCAGCAGCTTAGGTCCTTCTGGAAACACCATATATTTT
CASSLGPSGNTIYF
>TRBJ1-1|.|14|TRBV10-3|.
TGTGCCATCAGTGAGGGACTTATGAACACTGAAGCTTTCTTT
CAISEGLMNTEAFF
>TRBJ1-5|.|15|TRBV10-2|.
TGCGCCAGCAGTGCGGGCGGTGGGGGCAATCAGCCCCAGCATTTT
CASSAGGGGNQPQHF
>TRBJ1-6|.|15|TRBV18|.
TGTGCCAGCTCACCCGAAGACAGACCGAATTCACCCCTCCACTTT
CASSPEDRPNSPLHF
>TRBJ2-7|.|15|TRBV10-1|once
TGCGCCAGCAGTGACCGGGCCGGCCCATTGGGCGAGCAGTACTTC
CASSDRAGPLGEQYF
>TRBJ2-2|.|14|TRBV4-3|.
TGCGCCAGCAGCCAAGATTCAGGGCCCGGGGAGCTGTTTTTT
CASSQDSGPGELFF
>TRBJ1-2|TRBD1|16|TRBV7-2|.
TGTGCCAGCAGCCCATACGGGACAGCTACTAACTATGGCTACACCTTC
CASSPYGTATNYGYTF
>TRBJ1-6|.|13|TRBV30|.
TGTGCCTGGCTTAACCCAGGCGGCTCACCCCTCCACTTT
CAWLNPGGSPLHF
>TRBJ2-2|.|16|TRBV24-1|.
TGTGCCACCAGTGATCAGACAGGTTCGGGGTCCGGGGAGCTGTTTTTT
CATSDQTGSGSGELFF
>TRBJ2-7|.|13|TRBV6-5|.
TGTGCCAGCAGTCCCGCTAGGGGGTACGAGCAGTACTTC
CASSPARGYEQYF
>TRBJ2-7|.|15|TRBV28|.
TGTGCCAGCAGTTCGCCACAGGGAGGTTCTCGCGAGCAGTACTTC
CASSSPQGGSREQYF
>TRBJ1-6|.|16|TRBV20-1|.
TGCAGTGCTAGTTTGGGCAGGAGCTCCTATAATTCACCCCTCCACTTT
CSASLGRSSYNSPLHF